This T cell receptor (beta chain) is from a study of T cell responses to AZD1222 COVID-19 vaccine. Study findings and constraints: CD4 TCRs associated with vaccination spanned spike, dominating at 160-218 and 743-854. Most donors were white British, females outnumbered males, and clonal diversity was possibly underestimated. Nearly half of the spike-specific TCRs reportedly recognize variant regions that carry no mutations.

J lost 6 bases, V lost 6 bases, and 11 bases had no gene match. This CDR3 comprises 15 residues. Germline CDR1 reads WSHSY; CDR2 reads SAAADI. Remarks on this clone: The antigen is undetermined.

Measured with immunoSEQ multiplex PCR; TCRdb has only the in-frame clones, and not every one. The repertoire consists of more than 150,000 clones, with around 90% occurring once and the leading ten covering less than 2.5%. The starting material was peripheral blood, obtained 28 days after the second AZD1222 dose. The sequence was collected from an adult who received the AZD1222 COVID-19 vaccine. The chain joins TRBV10-2 to TRBJ2-1; 7 bases align to TRBD2. This CDR3 reads CASRRGRAYANEQFF. The CDR3 DNA reads as TGCGCCAGCAGGAGAGGGAGGGCGTATGCCAATGAGCAGTTCTTC.